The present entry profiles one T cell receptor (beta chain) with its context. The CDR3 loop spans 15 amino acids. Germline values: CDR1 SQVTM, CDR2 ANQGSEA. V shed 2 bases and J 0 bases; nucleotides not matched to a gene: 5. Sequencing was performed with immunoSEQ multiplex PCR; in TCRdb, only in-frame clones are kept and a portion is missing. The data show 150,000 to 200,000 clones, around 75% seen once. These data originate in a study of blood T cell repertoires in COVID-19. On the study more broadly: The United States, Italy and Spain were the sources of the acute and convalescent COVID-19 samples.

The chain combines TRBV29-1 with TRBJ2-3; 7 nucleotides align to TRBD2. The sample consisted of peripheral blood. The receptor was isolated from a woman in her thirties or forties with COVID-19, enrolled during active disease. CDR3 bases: TGCAGCGTTGAAAAGGCCGGGGGGAGCACAGATACGCAGTATTTT. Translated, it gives CSVEKAGGSTDTQYF.